These 18 T cell receptor beta chains were all obtained from the same sample, sequenced in a study of blood T cell repertoires in COVID-19 (dated by TCRdb to the early 2020s). Libraries were constructed by the immunoSEQ multiplex PCR assay. TCRdb's version of the immuneACCESS table is confined to in-frame rearrangements and falls short of the full clone set. An unresolved V gene accounts for under half of the shortfall where checked; the remainder is of unknown origin. The sample table contains 75,000 to 90,000 clones; only one count was recorded for approximately 86% of them. Under 8.5% of the sample rests with the top ten. The sequenced material came from peripheral blood. The source is an elderly man with active or convalescent COVID-19.

V and J are TRBV7-8 and TRBJ1-1; D is unclear. V was shortened by 3 bases and J by 2 bases, with 13 bases between the two germline ends. Germline CDR1 and CDR2: SGHVS and FQNEAQ. This CDR3 has 15 amino acids. The CDR3 DNA sequence: TGTGCCAGCAGCTTCCCGCCAGAACCTAACACTGAAGCTTTCTTT. This sequence encodes CASSFPPEPNTEAFF.

The rearrangement uses TRBV6-5 and TRBJ1-2; D ambiguous. From germline, CDR1 is MNHEY and CDR2 SVGAGI. Between the trimmed V and J ends, which lost 2 bases and 4 bases, there was a span of 17 bases. This CDR3 comprises 16 residues. CDR3 sequence reads: CASSYARLTTGYGYTF. The CDR3 nucleotides read TGTGCCAGCAGTTACGCAAGACTGACTACTGGCTATGGCTACACCTTC.

The CDR3 sequence is CASSNRGEGEKLFF. CDR3 sequence (DNA): TGTGCCAGTAGTAACAGGGGGGAAGGTGAAAAACTGTTTTTT. This sequence joins TRBV19 and TRBJ1-4, with 8 bases fitting TRBD1. The CDR3 is made up of 14 amino acids. Germline values: CDR1 LNHDA, CDR2 SQIVND (reference sequence). The ends lost 4 bases at V and 7 bases at J; junction bases unmatched: 5.

Comments on this clone: One junction end disagrees with the germline gene, perhaps due to a read error. The gene calls are TRBV7-7 and TRBJ2-5; a possible D gene is TRBD1 (7 bases). This CDR3 is built from 15 residues. Germline values: CDR1 SSHAT, CDR2 FNYEAQ (reference sequence). CDR3 coding DNA: TGTGCTAGCAGCTTAGATGAGGGGGCGGGAAAGACCCAGTACTTC. Protein sequence: CASSLDEGAGKTQYF.

The sample holds a few counts of this clone. This chain connects TRBV10-2 to TRBJ1-2; 8 bases line up with TRBD1. The CDR3 contains 14 residues. Germline trimming cut 6 bases from V and 2 bases from J; bases unmatched to any gene: 5. Germline V gives CDR1 WSHSY, CDR2 SAAADI. As DNA, the CDR3 is TGCGCCAGCAGCGGGGACAGGTTGAACTATGGCTACACCTTC. Amino acid sequence: CASSGDRLNYGYTF.

The chain employs TRBV19 and TRBJ2-5; 9 bases agree with TRBD1. Looked up from germline, CDR1 is LNHDA and CDR2 is SQIVND (reference sequence). J lost 4 bases, V lost 1 base, and 13 bases had no gene match. The CDR3 runs to 18 residues. CDR3 residues: CASSIGGRGQGILETQYF. CDR3 DNA sequence: TGTGCCAGTAGTATAGGGGGTCGGGGACAGGGAATCTTAGAGACCCAGTACTTC.

V and J are TRBV2 and TRBJ1-5, with TRBD1 identical over 12 bases. The CDR3 extends over 17 amino acids. From germline, CDR1 is SNHLY and CDR2 FYNNEI. After removal of 7 bases from V and 4 bases from J, the junction contained 11 bases not matched to a gene. CDR3 DNA: TGTGCCAGCACTGGGACAGGGGGCGGACTCCTGAATCAGCCCCAGCATTTT. Its protein is CASTGTGGGLLNQPQHF.

This chain connects TRBV12-5 to TRBJ1-4; D remains unclear. CDR1 is LGHNT and CDR2 is FRNRAP in the germline V gene. The V end was cut by 5 bases, the J end by 8 bases, with 15 bases between. There are 14 residues in the CDR3. The CDR3 nucleotides read TGTGCTAGTGGTCTAGGTCGAGATGTAGAAAAACTGTTTTTT. Translation gives CASGLGRDVEKLFF.

The V gene is TRBV5-6, the J gene TRBJ2-3, with 7 nucleotides matching TRBD2. CDR3 length: 16 residues. The germline gives CDR1 SGHDT, CDR2 YYEEEE. V gave up 2 bases and J gave up 5 bases; unmatched junction bases: 11. CDR3 in amino acids: CASSFRTSSAQDTQYF. The CDR3 DNA reads as TGTGCCAGCAGCTTCAGGACTAGTTCGGCCCAAGATACGCAGTATTTT.

The DNA for the CDR3 is TGTGCCAGCGGGGACTTTGGGGAAAAACTGTTTTTT. Translated, it gives CASGDFGEKLFF. The rearrangement uses TRBV19 and TRBJ1-4; D is perhaps TRBD1 (5 bases). This CDR3 spans 12 amino acids. Germline loops: CDR1 LNHDA, CDR2 SQIVND (reference sequence). Trimming took off 9 bases at V and 8 bases at J, with 13 bases between the two ends.

This chain uses TRBV11-3 with TRBJ2-2, with 7 bases that match TRBD1. Germline lookup yields CDR1 SGHNT and CDR2 YENEEA. Trimming took 5 bases from V and 1 from J; bases not matched to a gene: 7. The CDR3 covers 16 residues. The CDR3 DNA reads as TGTGCCAGCAGCAAGGGGGCCACCCAGAACACCGGGGAGCTGTTTTTT. Encoded protein: CASSKGATQNTGELFF.

The chain has TRBV29-1 and TRBJ2-3; D gene unclear. The CDR3 runs 13 residues. Looked up from germline, CDR1 is SQVTM and CDR2 is ANQGSEA. With 6 bases removed from V and 1 base from J, the gap between germline ends came to 11 bases. The DNA for the CDR3 is TGCAGCGTGGTCCGGAGCCGCACAGATACGCAGTATTTT. It codes for CSVVRSRTDTQYF.

This clone was recorded once. This chain links TRBV28 with TRBJ2-5; the match to TRBD2 covers 8 bases. CDR3 length: 13 amino acids. Trimming removed 8 bases from V and 5 bases from J; junction bases left unmatched: 7. The germline gives CDR1 MDHEN, CDR2 SYDVKM. The CDR3 region is CASRGGPWETQYF. CDR3 DNA: TGTGCCAGCCGGGGGGGGCCGTGGGAGACCCAGTACTTC. The whole variable domain, filled in from reference TRBV28 and TRBJ2-5, reads DVKVTQSSRYLVKRTGEKVFLECVQDMDHENMFWYRQDPGLGLRLIYFSYDVKMKEKGDIPEGYSVSREKKERFSLILESASTNQTSMYLCASRGGPWETQYFGPGTRLLVL.

CDR3 sequence (DNA): TGCAGCGCTGGGACTAGCTTCGGTCTGGATGAGCAGTTCTTC. Encoded protein: CSAGTSFGLDEQFF. The gene calls are TRBV29-1 and TRBJ2-1, with 9 bases fitting TRBD2. The ends lost 7 bases at V and 8 bases at J; junction bases unmatched: 12. The CDR3 sequence is 14 residues long. Germline CDR1 is SQVTM and CDR2 is ANQGSEA.

This chain links TRBV19 with TRBJ2-1; 8 bases agree with TRBD1. The CDR3 is made up of 15 amino acids. Trimming at V came to 6 bases and at J to 3 bases, leaving 7 bases not matched to a gene. In germline, CDR1 is LNHDA, CDR2 SQIVND (reference sequence). CDR3 DNA: TGTGCCAGTAGGGCCGGGACAGGAGGCTACAATGAGCAGTTCTTC. This gives the protein CASRAGTGGYNEQFF.

The chain joins TRBV21-1 to TRBJ2-3; TRBD1, the D gene given by the table, was not confirmed from the DNA. TRBV21-1 is designated a pseudogene. The CDR3 contains 17 residues. CDR3 coding DNA: TGTGCCAGCAGCGCCCCTTCGGGACAGGAGGACACAGATACGCAGTATTTT. This sequence encodes CASSAPSGQEDTDTQYF.

This clone was seen a handful of times. The rearrangement links TRBV6-6 to TRBJ2-1; D is perhaps TRBD2 (5 bases). The CDR3 consists of 19 residues. Germline V gene data show CDR1 as MNHNY and CDR2 as SVGAGI (reference sequence). V dropped 5 bases and J dropped 0 bases, with 23 bases sitting between them. CDR3: CASSPPGKEKISSYNEQFF. The DNA of the CDR3 is TGTGCCAGCAGTCCACCGGGAAAGGAAAAAATTAGCTCCTACAATGAGCAGTTCTTC.

The chain links TRBV28 to TRBJ2-7; possibly TRBD1 for D (7 bases). In germline, CDR1 is MDHEN, CDR2 SYDVKM. This CDR3 has 16 residues. Trimming cost V 4 bases and J 6 bases, with 22 bases left between them. The CDR3 sequence is CASSSPGTAGLFEQYV. Here the CDR3 DNA reads TGTGCCAGCAGTTCCCCCGGGACAGCGGGTTTGTTCGAGCAGTACGTC.